Listed here are 29 T cell receptor beta chains from one sample, sequenced in a study of identical twins. TCRdb independently ran MiXCR on the 5' RACE reads; one entry per CDR3 protein. Of 1.5 million to 2 million distinct CDR3 sequences listed, roughly 35% are singletons. The specimen sequenced was cord blood. These receptors were taken from a newborn girl in good health.

CDR3 amino acids: CASSFSSGRGTGELFF. In DNA form, the CDR3 reads TGTGCCAGCAGTTTTTCTAGCGGGAGGGGGACCGGGGAGCTGTTTTTT. V gene TRBV28 combines with J gene TRBJ2-2; TRBD2 agrees at 12 bases. The CDR3 sequence is 16 residues long. From germline, CDR1 is MDHEN and CDR2 SYDVKM. J gave up 5 bases and V 3 bases, and 4 bases lay outside the gene matches.

Of note for this clonotype: At one boundary the junction diverges from the germline segment, which might be a read error. The J gene is TRBJ1-1, the V gene TRBV6-6; a weak D match, TRBD1 (5 bases). Germline V gene lookup returns CDR1 MNHNY and CDR2 SVGAGI (reference sequence). The CDR3 has 13 residues. CDR3 DNA: TGTGCCAGCAGATACTCTCGGGGGGATGAAGCTTTCTTT. Amino acids: CASRYSRGDEAFF.

The chain uses TRBV20-1 and TRBJ2-7; D is perhaps TRBD1 (6 bases). CDR1 and CDR2 (germline): DFQATT, SNEGSKA (reference sequence). V dropped 5 bases and J dropped 3 bases, with 11 bases sitting between them. The CDR3 spans 12 residues. CDR3 in amino acids: CSADYRDYEQYF. CDR3 coding DNA: TGCAGTGCTGACTACAGGGACTACGAGCAGTACTTC.

J is TRBJ2-1 and V is TRBV5-1; TRBD2 matches 14 bases. The ends lost 2 bases at V and 8 bases at J; junction bases unmatched: 6. The length of the CDR3 is 16 residues. Germline V gives CDR1 SGHRS, CDR2 YFSETQ. This CDR3 is CASSFTTSGRAHEQFF. The CDR3, as DNA: TGCGCCAGCAGCTTTACGACTAGCGGGAGGGCACATGAGCAGTTCTTC.

The genes are TRBV30 and TRBJ2-1, with TRBD2 matching 13 bases. The CDR3 runs to 20 residues. Losses at the gene ends were 2 bases for V and 0 bases for J; bases not matched to a gene: 13. The germline CDR1 and CDR2 sequences are GTSNPN and SVGIG (reference sequence). The CDR3 is CAWSLRPTSGGVSSYNEQFF. CDR3 coding DNA: TGTGCCTGGAGTCTACGGCCTACTAGCGGGGGGGTCAGCTCCTACAATGAGCAGTTCTTC.

The gene calls are TRBV7-9 and TRBJ1-1, with TRBD1 as a possible D gene (5 bases). This CDR3 has 13 residues. Trimming stripped 4 bases from V and 3 bases from J, with 9 bases between. CDR1 SEHNR and CDR2 FQNEAQ come from the germline V gene (reference sequence). The chain's CDR3 is CASSWEGDTEAFF. CDR3 sequence (DNA): TGTGCCAGCAGCTGGGAAGGGGACACTGAAGCTTTCTTT.

J is TRBJ2-1 and V is TRBV4-1; 10 nucleotides agree with TRBD2. The CDR3 sequence is 16 residues long. Per the germline V gene, CDR1 is MGHRA and CDR2 is YSYEKL. V gave up 4 bases and J gave up 12 bases; unmatched junction bases: 15. CDR3: CASSPLSGGDLFVQFF. CDR3 nucleotide sequence: TGCGCCAGCAGCCCCCTCAGCGGGGGGGACCTCTTTGTGCAGTTCTTC.

The rearrangement links TRBV2 to TRBJ1-1; 11 bases fit TRBD1. V was clipped by 4 bases and J by 8 bases; unmatched bases: 6. Germline-derived CDR1 and CDR2 are SNHLY and FYNNEI. CDR3 size: 14 residues. The CDR3 protein is CASSGGGTGGEAFF. The CDR3 DNA reads as TGTGCCAGCAGTGGAGGAGGGACAGGGGGAGAAGCTTTCTTT.

This clonotype was found a few times. The chain is built from TRBV27 and TRBJ2-7, with TRBD2 matching 11 bases. The CDR3 has 17 amino acids. Losses at the gene ends were 0 bases for V and 4 bases for J; bases not matched to a gene: 8. Germline V gene data show CDR1 as MNHEY and CDR2 as SMNVEV (reference sequence). CDR3 sequence reads: CASSLSPQTSGSYEQYF. DNA for the CDR3: TGTGCCAGCAGTTTATCCCCCCAAACTAGCGGGAGTTACGAGCAGTACTTC.

The J gene is TRBJ1-3, the V gene TRBV5-1; TRBD1 is a possible D gene (5 bases). The CDR3 runs 15 residues. The V and J ends lost 4 bases and 4 bases respectively, with 15 bases between them. Per the germline V gene, CDR1 is SGHRS and CDR2 is YFSETQ. The CDR3 here is CASSQRTGGGNTIYF. The DNA for the CDR3 is TGCGCCAGCAGCCAGCGGACCGGGGGAGGAAACACCATATATTTT.

This clonotype was observed a handful of times. The gene calls are TRBV6-2 or TRBV6-3 and TRBJ1-1; 7 positions agree with TRBD1. V lost 7 bases to trimming and J lost 1 base; unmatched junction nucleotides: 6. The CDR3 is made up of 14 amino acids. The germline V gene has CDR1 MNHEY and CDR2 SVGEGT. This CDR3 reads CASIRQGANTEAFF. The DNA of the CDR3 is TGTGCCAGCATCCGACAGGGCGCGAACACTGAAGCTTTCTTT.

This clonotype was observed at least ten times. The J gene is TRBJ2-1, the V gene TRBV12-3 or TRBV12-4, with D possibly being TRBD1 (5 bases). The CDR3 runs to 13 residues. The V end was cut by 2 bases, the J end by 5 bases, with 7 bases between. This CDR3 is CASSLQGDNEQFF. For the CDR3, the DNA is TGTGCCAGCAGTTTACAAGGGGACAATGAGCAGTTCTTC.

The table lists this clonotype with a few counts. The chain couples TRBV30 to TRBJ2-7; TRBD2 is a possible D gene (5 bases). The CDR3 contains 14 residues. The germline V gene has CDR1 GTSNPN and CDR2 SVGIG (reference sequence). Between the trimmed V and J ends, which lost 1 base and 0 bases, there was a span of 10 bases. The CDR3 DNA sequence: TGTGCCTGGAGTGGAGGGATCATCTCCTACGAGCAGTACTTC. Translated: CAWSGGIISYEQYF.

This clonotype showed up just a few times. V is TRBV12-3 or TRBV12-4 and J is TRBJ1-1; D ambiguous. V lost 7 bases and J lost 1, with 10 bases in between. The CDR3 contains 13 residues. The CDR3 sequence: CASMYGRNTEAFF. The CDR3 DNA sequence: TGTGCCAGCATGTACGGGAGGAACACTGAAGCTTTCTTT.

There are many counts of this clonotype. The chain joins TRBV20-1 to TRBJ2-3; D is uncertain. This CDR3 region has 14 residues. Trimming shortened V by 1 base and J by 4 bases, and 12 bases separated the two germline ends. Germline V gene lookup returns CDR1 DFQATT and CDR2 SNEGSKA (reference sequence). The CDR3 DNA follows: TGCAGTGCTAGAGCCCCATCGGGCGCAGATACGCAGTATTTT. This translates into CSARAPSGADTQYF.

This clonotype was observed a few times. The genes are TRBV9 and TRBJ2-1; D gene unclear. The CDR3 is 13 residues long. Looked up from germline, CDR1 is SGDLS and CDR2 is YYNGEE. V was shortened by 1 base and J by 9 bases, with 11 bases between the two germline ends. CDR3 nucleotides: TGTGCCAGCAGCGTAAAGGGTTACGGTGAGCAGTTCTTC. The encoded protein is CASSVKGYGEQFF.

V gene TRBV29-1 combines with J gene TRBJ2-5; TRBD2 aligns across 10 bases. The CDR3 consists of 17 residues. Germline CDR1 SQVTM, CDR2 ANQGSEA. The J segment lost 8 bases and the V segment lost 0 bases, leaving 15 bases of the junction unmatched. This chain's CDR3 is CSVEDQSGRAMSLTQYF. CDR3 nucleotides: TGCAGCGTTGAAGATCAGAGCGGGAGGGCCATGAGTCTAACCCAGTACTTC.

This clonotype was counted between two and nine times. V gene TRBV7-2 combines with J gene TRBJ2-1, with D possibly TRBD1 on 6 matching bases. Germline V gene sequence: CDR1 SGHTA, CDR2 FQGNSA. V was cut by 1 base and J by 3 bases, with 10 bases left in between. CDR3 length: 15 residues. The CDR3 protein is CASSLVGDNYNEQFF. CDR3 in DNA: TGTGCCAGCAGCTTAGTGGGGGACAACTACAATGAGCAGTTCTTC.

The gene calls are TRBV20-1 and TRBJ2-3, with D perhaps matching TRBD1 (5 bases). Trimming took off 2 bases at V and 2 bases at J, with 14 bases between the two ends. CDR3 size: 15 residues. The germline CDR1 and CDR2 sequences are DFQATT and SNEGSKA (reference sequence). In nucleotides, the CDR3 is TGCAGTGCTAGAAGCGCGGAAGGGGACACAGATACGCAGTATTTT. This translates into CSARSAEGDTDTQYF.

Only one count was recorded for this clonotype. This chain connects TRBV5-6 to TRBJ1-1; D is ambiguous. This CDR3 is 16 amino acids long. Trimming stripped 1 base from V and 0 bases from J, with 13 bases between. In germline, CDR1 is SGHDT, CDR2 YYEEEE. The DNA of the CDR3 is TGTGCCAGCAGCTTGCCCCCGACAAGATTGAACACTGAAGCTTTCTTT. As protein: CASSLPPTRLNTEAFF.

This clonotype was seen more than once but under ten times. The chain joins TRBV20-1 to TRBJ2-7, with D possibly being TRBD1 (5 bases). Germline V gene sequence: CDR1 DFQATT, CDR2 SNEGSKA (reference sequence). V was clipped by 5 bases and J by 3 bases, with 14 bases between them. This CDR3 is 13 amino acids long. Here the CDR3 DNA reads TGCAGTGCTCCCGACAGAAACTTCTACGAGCAGTACTTC. Translating it yields CSAPDRNFYEQYF.

CDR3 loop: CASTRGYTGELFF. The CDR3 nucleotides are TGTGCCAGCACCAGGGGATACACCGGGGAGCTGTTTTTT. V and J are TRBV28 and TRBJ2-2; a weak D match, TRBD1 (6 bases). This CDR3 has 13 amino acids. Germline V gene lookup returns CDR1 MDHEN and CDR2 SYDVKM. The V gene lost 7 bases and the J gene lost 3 bases, with 9 bases spanning the gap.

This clonotype was counted a few times. J is TRBJ2-4 and V is TRBV7-8, with TRBD2 matching 12 bases. V was pared by 3 bases and J by 13 bases, with 13 bases of the junction left unmatched. The CDR3 is 16 residues long. The germline V gene has CDR1 SGHVS and CDR2 FQNEAQ. CDR3 in DNA: TGTGCCAGCAGCTTCGGGACTAGCGGGTTATACAATGAGCAGTACTTC. Translation: CASSFGTSGLYNEQYF.

This clonotype was seen a handful of times. The chain recombines TRBV28 with TRBJ2-7, with 7 nucleotides matching TRBD1. Per germline, CDR1 MDHEN and CDR2 SYDVKM. The CDR3 is 14 amino acids. Trimming cost V 5 bases and J 6 bases; bases outside gene matches: 10. This CDR3 is CASSTGTVLGEQYF. The CDR3 DNA reads TGTGCCAGCAGTACCGGGACAGTCCTAGGCGAGCAGTACTTC.

This clonotype has just a few counts. The chain carries TRBV25-1 and TRBJ1-4; TRBD1 matches at 8 bases. Germline assignment: CDR1 MGHDK and CDR2 SYGVNS. The length of the CDR3 is 15 residues. V trimming: 3 bases; J trimming: 7 bases; junction bases outside the gene matches: 7. CDR3 nucleotides: TGTGCCAGCAGTGACCACCGGACAGGGAGTGAAAAACTGTTTTTT. This translates into CASSDHRTGSEKLFF. The full variable domain, completed using reference TRBV25-1 and TRBJ1-4, is EADIYQTPRYLVIGTGKKITLECSQTMGHDKMYWYQQDPGMELHLIHYSYGVNSTEKGDLSSESTVSRIRTEHFPLTLESARPSHTSQYLCASSDHRTGSEKLFFGSGTQLSVL.

This clonotype was recorded at least ten times. The chain has TRBV6-5 and TRBJ2-3; D is tentatively TRBD1 or TRBD2 (6 bases each). Germline CDR1 is MNHEY and CDR2 is SVGAGI. V was cut by 2 bases and J by 3 bases, with 15 bases left in between. This CDR3 has 16 residues. Written as DNA, the CDR3 is TGTGCCAGCAGTTACAAGGGCAGGGGAGGAACAGATACGCAGTATTTT. Its protein product is CASSYKGRGGTDTQYF.

This clonotype was seen only a few times. The chain is built from TRBV10-3 and TRBJ2-4, with D possibly called TRBD1 or TRBD2 (6 bases each). Deletions cut 11 bases from V and 1 base from J, with 21 bases between. The CDR3 consists of 16 residues. Germline V gene data show CDR1 as ENHRY and CDR2 as SYGVKD. CDR3 coding DNA: TGTGCCTCGAAGGGGGGCCACGAAAGGGCCAAAAACATTCAGTACTTC. This codes for CASKGGHERAKNIQYF.

Concerning this clonotype itself: This may come from a read error, since a much larger clone is one base off. The chain uses TRBV5-1 and TRBJ2-7; 9 bases are a match to TRBD2. This CDR3 spans 16 amino acids. Germline CDR1 and CDR2: SGHRS and YFSETQ. CDR3 protein: CASSSSTSGLSCEQYF. CDR3 coding DNA: TGCGCCAGCAGCTCATCGACTAGCGGCCTCTCCTGCGAGCAGTACTTC.

Regarding this clonotype: One end of the junction varies from germline; a read error may be responsible. The V gene is TRBV5-6, the J gene TRBJ1-1, with TRBD1 matching 9 bases. The CDR3 extends over 17 amino acids. Per germline, CDR1 SGHDT and CDR2 YYEEEE. The DNA for the CDR3 is TGTGCCAGCAGCGTACTCCGGGACAGGGTCATGAACACTGGAGCTTTCTTT. Translation: CASSVLRDRVMNTGAFF.